Presented here are 13 T cell receptor beta chains from one specimen sequenced in a study of blood T cells in healthy people across ages. Next came a second PCR, run for about 7 to 12 cycles, which used a sample-barcoded 5' primer along with a J-beta primer mix. A single record per CDR3 protein comes from TCRdb applying MiXCR to the 5' RACE reads. The profile covers about 800,000 distinct CDR3 sequences, with 58% appearing a single time and about 20% taken by the ten largest. Sequences were obtained from blood. These receptors all stem from a man in his thirties or forties in good health.

This chain links TRBV20-1 with TRBJ2-3; D is unclear. The CDR3 runs to 15 residues. Germline CDR1 and CDR2: DFQATT and SNEGSKA (reference sequence). Between the trimmed V and J ends, which lost 1 base and 7 bases, there was a span of 18 bases. The CDR3: CSARGPLGRGYTQYF. The CDR3 coding sequence is TGCAGTGCTAGAGGCCCACTTGGTCGTGGGTATACGCAGTATTTT.

The CDR3 sequence is CASRATGANGANVLTF. The CDR3 nucleotides are TGTGCCAGCAGAGCGACAGGGGCCAATGGGGCCAACGTCCTGACTTTC. This rearrangement joins TRBV6-6 to TRBJ2-6; TRBD1 aligns across 8 bases. Trimming took 6 bases from V and 3 from J; bases not matched to a gene: 7. This CDR3 has 16 amino acids. Germline values: CDR1 MNHNY, CDR2 SVGAGI (reference sequence).

This chain links TRBV9 with TRBJ2-2; 7 bases are a match to TRBD1. The ends lost 6 bases at V and 6 bases at J; junction bases unmatched: 8. Looked up from germline, CDR1 is SGDLS and CDR2 is YYNGEE. This CDR3 is 14 amino acids long. CDR3 sequence reads: CASTRQGFPGELFF. The CDR3 nucleotides are TGTGCCAGCACTCGACAGGGTTTCCCCGGGGAGCTGTTTTTT.

V and J are TRBV6-6 and TRBJ2-5; no firm D call. The germline gives CDR1 MNHNY, CDR2 SVGAGI (reference sequence). V was clipped by 8 bases and J by 4 bases, with 8 bases between them. The CDR3 totals 11 residues. CDR3 DNA: TGTGCCAGCGATGCTGGAGAGACCCAGTACTTC. Translated: CASDAGETQYF.

The rearrangement uses TRBV12-3 or TRBV12-4 and TRBJ2-7; 9 bases align to TRBD1. V lost 5 bases and J lost 5; bases outside the gene matches: 7. The CDR3 spans 14 residues. The CDR3 sequence is CASSAQGAVHEQYF. In DNA form, the CDR3 reads TGTGCCAGCAGTGCACAGGGGGCGGTTCACGAGCAGTACTTC.

The gene calls are TRBV29-1 and TRBJ1-1; D perhaps matches TRBD1 (5 bases). V lost 8 bases, J lost 3 bases, and 13 bases lay in between. The CDR3 extends over 12 amino acids. Per germline, CDR1 SQVTM and CDR2 ANQGSEA. The CDR3 DNA reads as TGCAGCAGCCACAGGAGGCACACTGAAGCTTTCTTT. Its protein product is CSSHRRHTEAFF.

The chain is built from TRBV7-9 and TRBJ1-1; perhaps TRBD1 as D (5 bases). Germline V gene lookup returns CDR1 SEHNR and CDR2 FQNEAQ (reference sequence). V lost 5 bases and J lost 3, with 25 bases in between. This CDR3 is built from 18 residues. CDR3 region: CASSVTLTGPRLYTEAFF. The CDR3 DNA reads as TGTGCCAGCAGCGTTACCCTAACAGGACCACGGCTATACACTGAAGCTTTCTTT.

This clonotype has just a few counts. The rearrangement uses TRBV4-3 and TRBJ2-7, with 9 positions matching TRBD1. The CDR3 has 16 amino acids. Germline V gene sequence: CDR1 LGHNA, CDR2 YSLEER. V dropped 4 bases and J dropped 2; count of bases not matched to a gene: 9. CDR3 region: CASSLLAGQGPYEQYF. CDR3 nucleotide sequence: TGCGCCAGCAGCCTCCTTGCGGGACAGGGTCCCTACGAGCAGTACTTC.

This rearrangement joins TRBV20-1 to TRBJ2-5, with D uncertain. The germline V gene has CDR1 DFQATT and CDR2 SNEGSKA (reference sequence). CDR3 length: 13 amino acids. Trimming took off 3 bases at V and 2 bases at J, with 10 bases between the two ends. The CDR3 loop is CSASLVTQETQYF. DNA of the CDR3: TGCAGTGCTAGTTTGGTTACTCAAGAGACCCAGTACTTC.

CDR3 bases: TGCAGTGCTAGGGATTTGGTAGCGGGAGACGAGCAGTACTTC. The encoded protein is CSARDLVAGDEQYF. The chain employs TRBV20-1 and TRBJ2-7; TRBD2 aligns across 9 bases. Germline assignment: CDR1 DFQATT and CDR2 SNEGSKA (reference sequence). This CDR3 spans 14 amino acids. The J segment lost 5 bases and the V segment lost 3 bases, leaving 8 bases of the junction unmatched.

This clonotype showed up just once. A read error may explain this, as a much larger clone is one base away. The chain employs TRBV28 and TRBJ2-7; unclear D gene. The CDR3 is made up of 14 amino acids. From germline, CDR1 is MDHEN and CDR2 SYDVKM. The germline V and J ends were trimmed by 6 bases and 0 bases, with 12 bases remaining between them. Here the CDR3 DNA reads TGTGCCAGCAGCCCATCCAAGGGCTCCTACGAGCAGTACTTC. Encoded protein: CASSPSKGSYEQYF.

The CDR3 reads CSARVASHHEQYF. For the CDR3, the DNA is TGCAGTGCTAGAGTTGCCAGTCACCACGAGCAGTACTTC. This rearrangement joins TRBV20-1 to TRBJ2-7; no reliable D call. The CDR3 consists of 13 residues. CDR1 is DFQATT and CDR2 is SNEGSKA in the germline V gene (reference sequence). Trimming took 1 base from V and 5 from J, leaving 12 bases between them.

Note on this clonotype: A much larger clone is a single base away; this may be a read error. The chain is built from TRBV27 and TRBJ2-3; D not resolved. The V gene's germline CDR1 is MNHEY and CDR2 SMNVEV (reference sequence). Trimming took 6 bases from V and 1 from J, leaving 11 bases between them. There are 14 residues in the CDR3. In nucleotides, the CDR3 is TGTGCCAGCAGGGGATGGCTGGGCACAGATACGCAGTATTTT. Its translation is CASRGWLGTDTQYF.